This T cell receptor (beta chain) was captured by sequencing in a study of T cells in Graves' hyperthyroidism and ophthalmopathy. The CDR3 regions of TCR beta were amplified from RNA transcripts. The study used the HTBI primer set for a first-round RT-PCR of the TCR CDR3. TCRdb independently ran MiXCR on the multiplex PCR reads; one entry per CDR3 protein. Among around 300,000 distinct CDR3 sequences listed, approximately 23% were seen once. In this sample, this clonotype turned up a few times. Input material: blood. The sequence derives from a young man with Graves' ophthalmopathy.

CDR3 nucleotide sequence: TGTGCCAGCTCACCTACCCAGGGGGTTGGTCAGCCCCAGCATTTT. Residues: CASSPTQGVGQPQHF. This chain links TRBV18 with TRBJ1-5, with TRBD1 identical over 7 bases. CDR1 and CDR2 from the germline V gene are KGHSH and LQKENI. Germline trimming cut 3 bases from V and 6 bases from J; bases unmatched to any gene: 8. This CDR3 has 15 amino acids.